This T cell receptor beta chain is drawn from a study of radiation and T cells in renal cell carcinoma. The assay was immunoSEQ multiplex PCR, and TCRdb's table has in-frame clones only and misses some. The sample yields about 22,000 clones, 47% seen once. As for this clone: A read error likely explains this, since a far larger clone differs by one base.

The CDR3 extends over 15 amino acids. J gave up 7 bases and V 5 bases, and 5 bases lay outside the gene matches. The V gene's germline CDR1 is MGHRA and CDR2 YSYEKL. The treatment is: 15 Gy SBRT to primary tumor, nephrectomy 4 weeks later. Nephrectomy followed 15 Gy stereotactic body radiation by 4 weeks. This receptor was taken from a woman between 45 and 60 years old with renal cell carcinoma. Specimen: tumor tissue, collected from a patient whose treatment included radiotherapy and nephrectomy. The chain uses TRBV4-1 and TRBJ1-6; 10 bases fit TRBD1. This CDR3 is CASSFRGQGNSPLHF. CDR3 nucleotide sequence: TGCGCCAGCAGCTTTAGGGGACAGGGGAATTCACCCCTCCACTTT.